The entry below describes one T cell receptor (beta chain). The source of the sample is a study of cytomegalovirus exposure and HLA in healthy donors. Use of 60 Vbeta and 13 Jbeta primers characterized the PCR. Produced via immunoSEQ multiplex PCR; TCRdb's table is partial and in-frame only. The sample has 190,000 or so clones; 70% to 85% are singletons. Each donor was healthy, and each was a bone marrow donor. V lost 11 bases, J lost 1 base, and 9 bases stayed unmatched. CDR3 length equals 14 residues. Germline CDR1 is PRHDT and CDR2 is FYEKMQ (reference sequence). Sequenced sample: PBMCs. The chain has TRBV13 and TRBJ2-3; TRBD1 aligns across 7 bases. The TCR originated in a boy aged 2 to 10 in good health and CMV-seronegative. The chain's CDR3 is CAASQGWGTDTQYF. CDR3 in DNA: TGTGCCGCATCACAGGGGTGGGGCACAGATACGCAGTATTTT.